Sequencing of this TCR beta chain was carried out in a study of cytomegalovirus exposure and HLA in healthy donors (dated by TCRdb to 2016 to 2017). Notes on the research overall: In an earlier analysis of under 750 of the donors, roughly 300 Gb of sequence data and 117 million unique TCR beta sequences from about 179 million T cells were reported. An early release that covered about 640 HLA-typed donors contained around 300 gigabases of sequencing data and around 80 million unique TCR sequences. Of the roughly 400 genotyped donors, 81% fell in the genetic ancestry cluster associated with self-reported Caucasian donors. The study aimed to test whether signatures of past pathogen exposure could be identified by cataloging public T cell receptors. Using immunosequencing, the study profiled T cell repertoires from around 680 subjects and related those repertoires to cytomegalovirus serostatus. In addition to the first cohort of approximately 670 subjects, a separate validation cohort of 120 different subjects was used. To predict cytomegalovirus infection status, the study combined high-throughput TCR immunosequencing, statistical association of individual TCRs with disease status, and machine learning. In a later analysis, previously published TCR beta repertoires from 666 donors were re-analyzed and high-resolution HLA genotyping was added so that TCR occurrence patterns could be studied. Rather than drawing on any new phenotypic data, the later analysis identified candidate immune exposures from TCR beta sequences and the way those sequences occurred across donors. To decide whether each TCR beta V gene segment behaved as functional or pseudogenic, an earlier analysis of some 600 of the donors relied on high-throughput TCR beta sequencing. Donor age, sex, ethnicity and CMV serostatus were compiled together with the repertoire data. In a later genetic analysis, genome-wide SNP genotypes for 398 of the 666 donors were used, and that subset was treated as a discovery cohort. Every repertoire in the discovery cohort had been generated on one and the same sequencing platform. HLA typing covered class I and class II loci at four-digit resolution. Typing coverage differed by locus: A, B, C, DRB1 and DQB1 were typed in about 629-640 donors, DQA1 in 500 to 550, DPA1 in 600 to 610, and DPB1 in 472. Because of strong linkage in the cohort, a handful of DR-DQ haplotypes were treated as single units for association and clustering. On average, about 200,000 unique TCR beta nucleotide sequences were sequenced per donor among roughly 430 genotyped donors of the cohort, with about 19% of those sequences being non-productive.

The library was obtained by the immunoSEQ multiplex PCR assay. For the multiplex PCR, a mixture combining 60 forward primers for TCR Vbeta segments and 13 reverse primers for TCR Jbeta segments was used. The CDR3 region of rearranged TCR beta genes was amplified from genomic DNA by a multiplex PCR assay. On the Illumina HiSeq System, the amplified TCR beta libraries were sequenced as 87-base-pair reads. Under the source paper's analysis protocol: A later analysis counted about 80 million unique TCR beta chains across the 600 to 850 repertoires, and approximately 11 million of these chains were shared by at least two donors. To remove PCR and sequencing errors, raw reads were error-corrected and collapsed into unique sequences using a nearest-neighbor algorithm that merged closely related sequences. To assign V, D and J gene segments, CDR3 sequences were aligned to IMGT reference sequences. For a sequence to be retained, a match of at least six nucleotides was required to both a V gene segment and a J gene segment. Rearrangements were classified as productive when the CDR3 lacked stop codons and remained in frame with V and J, and all other rearrangements were classified as non-productive. Following IMGT convention, CDR3 was defined as the stretch from the second conserved V-encoded cysteine to the conserved J-encoded phenylalanine. The earlier analysis of fewer than 700 of the donors excluded sequences that lacked an unambiguous match to a single V gene segment. In an earlier analysis of some 590 of the donors, V segments were called functional above 56.7% productive rearrangements and were called segregating when the between-donor standard deviation exceeded 5%. A statistical classification framework was developed to diagnose cytomegalovirus status using the catalog of TCR beta chain sequences. A later analysis assigned V and J genes by comparing TCR nucleotide sequences with IMGT/GENE-DB human TR gene sequences. Using the TCRdist pipeline, a later analysis assigned CDR3 sequences along with most-parsimonious VDJ recombination scenarios. A later analysis defined each TCR beta chain by its CDR3 amino acid sequence plus V-gene family, and excluded reads lacking a unique V-gene family. To address suspected cross-contamination and a sequencing artifact, a later analysis removed 592 highly shared, low-generation-probability nucleotide sequences. For each public chain, a later analysis derived a clonal expansion index from normalized ranks of inferred template counts within each repertoire. In a later analysis, generation probabilities were computed using a VDJ recombination model fitted to out-of-frame rearrangements, and the results were checked against IGoR. Hypergeometric tests were used in a later analysis to score TCR-TCR, TCR-HLA and TCR-CMV co-occurrence, with a repertoire-size bias correction applied to the TCR pairs. In a later analysis, false discovery rates were estimated by permuting HLA or CMV assignments 20 times. In a later analysis, co-occurring TCRs were grouped using DBSCAN, with TCRdist sequence similarity added in when clustering inside HLA-allele-positive subsets. Repertoires with fewer than 30,000 or more than 120,000 public chains, plus five repertoires with anomalous nucleotide sharing, were excluded from co-occurrence clustering. The source is immuneACCESS, and TCRdb retained only in-frame sequences with V and J called. Part of the clones is not carried over; for the studies checked, unresolved V genes explain less than half of this, and the remainder is unexplained. The D gene and trimming were derived from the DNA, and the V and J assignments and clone size from that table. The sample table holds some 100,000 clones, of which 74% were seen once. The biggest ten clones account for around a tenth of the sample.

Via the germline V gene (reference sequence), CDR1 is MNHEY and CDR2 SMNVEV. Deletion took 8 bases off V and 4 bases off J, with a span of 19 bases between the germline ends. The CDR3 covers 15 residues, taking in both the cysteine and the phenylalanine. Of all the DNA, just the CDR3 is kept, 45 bases in frame from base 1. Worth noting for this clone: What this receptor recognizes is not known. No qualities accompany the bases; no much larger clone lies one base away.

The paper's findings and limits, for the study overall: The cohort was sequenced for TCR beta chains only, and without alpha or paired-chain data the features that could be detected were limited. A later genetic analysis associated a missense DCLRE1C variant with V-gene and J-gene trimming of TCR beta chains, and an independent cohort replicated the association. Sequencing depth was assumed to be roughly uniform across donors in the presence/absence analyses, though that assumption may not hold. Strong co-occurrence of HLA alleles, especially DR and DQ, made assigning TCR associations to individual alleles difficult. The earlier analysis of fewer than 750 of the donors excluded 15 to 20 rarely observed V segments, including chromosome 9 orphons, because counts were too low. In a later genetic analysis, fewer N-insertions in productive TCRs were reported among donors in an Asian-associated ancestry cluster than the 666-donor mean. It was suggested by the authors that the approach could potentially be generalized to other disease states and immunological phenotypes. Linkage disequilibrium might explain the correlated functional status among segregating V segments, but an unknown experimental factor could not be ruled out. Most TCR sequences were seen in very few donors, while some public TCRs were found in many individuals. In a later analysis, several top co-occurrence clusters were reported to appear linked to parvovirus B19, influenza, CMV and Epstein-Barr virus. The sequencing pipeline was judged likely to have produced a cluster of highly shared sequence variants as a technical artifact. Compared with equally common non-associated chains, HLA-associated TCR beta chains in a later analysis were more clonally expanded and had lower generation probabilities. The classifier was reported to diagnose cytomegalovirus status with high specificity and sensitivity in both the original cohort and the validation cohort. A further reported finding was that TCR beta sequences accurately predicted the HLA-A and HLA-B alleles for most subjects in the first cohort. The 87-base-pair reads could not distinguish some IMGT-functional V segments, including TRBV6-2 and TRBV6-3, so those segments were excluded. An earlier analysis of several hundred of the donors showed that most TCR beta V segments appeared in productive rearrangements either about 87% or about 30% of the time, which broadly matched IMGT annotations. According to a later analysis, TCR association rates differed among HLA loci, with DRB1 alleles showing the most associated TCRs and HLA-C alleles showing the fewest. Three of the identified cytomegalovirus-associated TCR beta chains were confirmed in vitro to be specific for cytomegalovirus antigens. According to a later analysis, most CMV-associated TCR beta chains appeared to be HLA-restricted, and the HLA associations seemed to be driven largely by CMV exposure. The only immune exposure information available for the cohort was CMV serostatus. Because some donors lacked HLA typing at each locus, the association tests relied only on the typed subset. The study listed 150 to 200 TCR beta chains as associated with cytomegalovirus. In a later analysis, 16,951 TCR beta sequences were associated with specific HLA alleles at a false discovery rate of 0.05.

The cohort comprised around 690 healthy bone marrow donors. At the time of sampling, all cohort members were nominally healthy, though unrecorded immune exposures were likely present. The donor was CMV seropositive and belonged to the group of about 290 seropositive cohort members. Each donor provided a peripheral blood sample, and peripheral blood mononuclear cells were used for TCR beta sequencing. The Qiagen DNeasy Blood Extraction Kit was used to extract genomic DNA from the blood cell samples. What was sequenced was PBMCs. The sequence was collected from a woman aged 45-60 years in good health and CMV-seropositive. In this chain, TRBV27 is recombined with TRBJ2-3; TRBD1 is a weak D gene call, 5 bases matching. This receptor has the CDR3 CASGIHRWGPDTQYF. The DNA reads TGTGCCAGCGGGATTCACAGGTGGGGCCCAGATACGCAGTATTTT.